This T cell receptor beta chain was identified during a study of T-cell memory formation after mild COVID-19. TCRdb processed the 5' RACE reads anew with MiXCR; each CDR3 protein has one entry. The sample includes approximately 430,000 distinct CDR3 sequences, 23% seen only once; the top ten take 13%. This CDR3 is built from 16 residues. Germline CDR1 LGHDT, CDR2 YNNKEL (reference sequence). V was pared by 4 bases and J by 6 bases, with 10 bases of the junction left unmatched. The sequencing input was PBMCs or a T cell subset sorted from them (not recorded which). V usage is TRBV3-1 and J usage is TRBJ2-3, with 10 bases aligning to TRBD2. The TCR sequence derives from an adult woman who had mild COVID-19 (a few samples of this study predate the infection). Cell type and time point are not known. CDR3 nucleotides: TGTGCCAGCAGCCCTCGGGGAAGCGGGGGGGCGGATACGCAGTATTTT. Amino acids: CASSPRGSGGADTQYF.